The 10 T cell receptor beta chains reported below all come from one sample, sequenced in a study of CD4+ T cells in melanoma (dated by TCRdb to 2021 to 2024). The protocol used for the library was the immunoSEQ multiplex PCR assay. TCRdb provides this immuneACCESS table in a form limited to in-frame rearrangements. Some clones are lacking; in checked studies, under half of them reflect an unresolved V gene, and why the rest are absent is not known. In all, the sample holds 140,000 or so clones, and nearly 95% of those were seen once. The top ten constitute more than 1.5% of the sample. These receptors came from a human donor with melanoma.

This chain uses TRBV30 with TRBJ1-2; D is ambiguous. Germline V gene lookup returns CDR1 GTSNPN and CDR2 SVGIG (reference sequence). The CDR3 consists of 14 residues. The CDR3 DNA follows: TGTGCGACGGAAGGCGAGGGCGCGGTCTATGGCTACACCTTC. It codes for CATEGEGAVYGYTF.

This sequence joins TRBV30 and TRBJ2-2; D may be TRBD2 (8 bases). Trimming took off 4 bases at V and 3 bases at J, with 21 bases between the two ends. Looked up from germline, CDR1 is GTSNPN and CDR2 is SVGIG (reference sequence). The length of the CDR3 is 17 residues. For the CDR3, the DNA is TGTGCCTGGACCGTAACAGGGGACGGGAGGGACACCGGGGAGCTGTTTTTT. Translation gives CAWTVTGDGRDTGELFF.

The chain couples TRBV7-2 to TRBJ1-5; D is unclear. Deletions cut 4 bases from V and 5 bases from J, with 9 bases between. The CDR3 length is 13 residues. The germline V gene has CDR1 SGHTA and CDR2 FQGNSA. For the CDR3, the DNA is TGTGCCAGCAGCTCGCGTAGATATCAGCCCCAGCATTTT. It encodes CASSSRRYQPQHF. The full variable domain, in which reference TRBV7-2 and TRBJ1-5 provide the parts outside the CDR3, is GAGVSQSPSNKVTEKGKDVELRCDPISGHTALYWYRQSLGQGLEFLIYFQGNSAPDKSGLPSDRFSAERTGGSVSTLTIQRTQQEDSAVYLCASSSRRYQPQHFGDGTRLSIL.

The V gene is TRBV15, the J gene TRBJ2-7; 7 bases align to TRBD1. V was clipped by 4 bases and J by 5 bases; unmatched bases: 14. The CDR3 loop spans 16 amino acids. Germline assignment: CDR1 LNHNV and CDR2 YYDKDF (reference sequence). CDR3 protein: CATSTTPQTGKNEQYF. CDR3 in DNA: TGTGCCACCAGCACGACCCCGCAGACAGGGAAAAACGAGCAGTACTTC.

This rearrangement joins TRBV27 to TRBJ1-6; D is possibly TRBD1 (5 bases). Germline CDR1 and CDR2: MNHEY and SMNVEV (reference sequence). The CDR3 extends over 12 amino acids. V was shortened by 5 bases and J by 9 bases, with 8 bases between the two germline ends. CDR3 nucleotide sequence: TGTGCCAGCAGTACCGGGGGTTCACCCCTCCACTTT. This codes for CASSTGGSPLHF.

The rearrangement joins TRBV29-1 to TRBJ2-3, with D perhaps being TRBD1 or TRBD2 (5 bases each). This CDR3 spans 13 amino acids. Germline V CDR1 and CDR2: SQVTM, ANQGSEA. Trimming stripped 6 bases from V and 1 base from J, with 11 bases between. Here the CDR3 reads CSVGWDRTDTQYF. CDR3 in DNA: TGCAGCGTCGGATGGGACCGCACAGATACGCAGTATTTT.

The DNA for the CDR3 is TGTGCCAGCAGCGCCTCCCCTAGCGGGGGCAGGAAGACCCAGTACTTC. It is translated as CASSASPSGGRKTQYF. The gene calls are TRBV5-8 and TRBJ2-5; 10 nucleotides align to TRBD2. V lost 4 bases, J lost 6 bases, and 12 bases stayed unmatched. Germline V lookup: CDR1 SGHTS, CDR2 YDEGEE. This CDR3 comprises 16 residues.

The chain couples TRBV5-6 to TRBJ2-5; 9 bases are shared with TRBD2. The CDR3 covers 17 residues. Germline V gene sequence: CDR1 SGHDT, CDR2 YYEEEE. V lost 0 bases, J lost 4 bases, and 10 bases stayed unmatched. CDR3 nucleotides: TGTGCCAGCAGCTTGGACGCGGGGGGGCCGGGAAGAGAGACCCAGTACTTC. Protein product: CASSLDAGGPGRETQYF. Supplemented by reference TRBV5-6 and TRBJ2-5, the full variable domain reads DAGVTQSPTHLIKTRGQQVTLRCSPKSGHDTVSWYQQALGQGPQFIFQYYEEEERQRGNFPDRFSGHQFPNYSSELNVNALLLGDSALYLCASSLDAGGPGRETQYFGPGTRLLVL.

V usage is TRBV6-1 and J usage is TRBJ1-6; D perhaps matches TRBD1 (6 bases). V gave up 5 bases and J gave up 10 bases, with 15 bases separating them. CDR1 is MNHNS and CDR2 is SASEGT in the germline V gene. The CDR3 consists of 14 residues. In nucleotides, the CDR3 is TGTGCCAGCAGTCTCCCAACAGGGAACTCACCCCTCCACTTT. Amino acid sequence: CASSLPTGNSPLHF.

The chain has TRBV19 and TRBJ2-7; the D is unclear. CDR1 is LNHDA, CDR2 SQIVND, per germline (reference sequence). The CDR3 is made up of 14 amino acids. V lost 5 bases to trimming and J lost 0 bases, with 11 bases between them. In DNA, the CDR3 is TGTGCCAGTAGTTCCTGGACGGGCTCCTACGAGCAGTACTTC. Translation gives CASSSWTGSYEQYF.